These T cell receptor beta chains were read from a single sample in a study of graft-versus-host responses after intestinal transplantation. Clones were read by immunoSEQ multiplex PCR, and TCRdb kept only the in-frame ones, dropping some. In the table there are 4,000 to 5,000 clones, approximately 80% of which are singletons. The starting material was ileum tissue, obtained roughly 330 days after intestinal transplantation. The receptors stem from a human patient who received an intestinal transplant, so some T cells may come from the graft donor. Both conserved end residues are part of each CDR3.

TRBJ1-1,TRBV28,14,CASSLPVMNTEAFF
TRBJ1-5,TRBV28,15,CASSLPQGASQPQHF
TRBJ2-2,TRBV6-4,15,CASTGGGVSTGELFF
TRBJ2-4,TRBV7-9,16,CASSLNTVGAKNIQYF
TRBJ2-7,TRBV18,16,CASSGLAGGSSYEQYF
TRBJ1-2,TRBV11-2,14,CASSPRQGGYGYTF
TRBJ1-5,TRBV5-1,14,CASSLGQGDQPQHF
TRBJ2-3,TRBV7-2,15,CASSDRTGGTDTQYF
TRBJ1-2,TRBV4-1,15,CASSRALRPDYGYTF
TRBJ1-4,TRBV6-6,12,CASSYPNEKLFF
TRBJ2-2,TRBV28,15,CASSLGTSGTGELFF
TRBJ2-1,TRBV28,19,CASSPPLAGGVGTYNEQFF
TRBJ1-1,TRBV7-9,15,CASSLVRGHLTEAFF